This TCR beta chain was identified during a study of OX40 agonist ivuxolimab in advanced cancers. Study conclusions and caveats: More expanded clones were seen, on average, in CD8+ T cells than in CD4+. Blood T cells, both CD4+ and CD8+, expanded clonally by week 6 at 0.1 to 3.0 mg/kg. Low normalized T-cell clonal expansion also characterized some of the nonresponders.

The protocol was immunoSEQ multiplex PCR, while the TCRdb copy is restricted to in-frame clones and leaves out a portion. The sample records 40,000 to 45,000 clones, 80% being singletons. Concerning this clone itself: Its antigen is not identified.

Germline V lookup: CDR1 SQVTM, CDR2 ANQGSEA. This CDR3 comprises 10 residues. Trimming pared 4 bases from V and 6 bases from J, leaving 7 bases between. The starting material was CD4+ or CD8+ T cells sorted from blood, obtained in a trial of the OX40 agonist ivuxolimab. The J gene is TRBJ2-7, the V gene TRBV29-1; the D is unclear. The receptor was derived from an adult with an advanced solid tumor such as melanoma, head and neck, liver or kidney cancer. CDR3 bases: TGCAGCGTTGGTGGAGCCGAGCAGTACTTC. Encoded protein: CSVGGAEQYF.